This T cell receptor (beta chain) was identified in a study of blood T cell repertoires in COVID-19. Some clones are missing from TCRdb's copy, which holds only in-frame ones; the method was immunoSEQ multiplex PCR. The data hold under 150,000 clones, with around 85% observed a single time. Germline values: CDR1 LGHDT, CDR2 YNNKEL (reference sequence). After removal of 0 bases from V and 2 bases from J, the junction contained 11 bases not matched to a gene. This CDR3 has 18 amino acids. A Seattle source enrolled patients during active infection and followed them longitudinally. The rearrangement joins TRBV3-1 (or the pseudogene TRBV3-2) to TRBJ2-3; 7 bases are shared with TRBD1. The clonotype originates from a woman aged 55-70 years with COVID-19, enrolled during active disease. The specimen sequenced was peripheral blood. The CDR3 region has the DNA TGTGCCAGCAGCCAAGAAAGATCAGACAGGGTTCTCACAGATACGCAGTATTTT. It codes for CASSQERSDRVLTDTQYF.